This is a list of T cell receptor beta chains from one sample in a study of T-cell reconstitution after alpha-beta-depleted transplantation in children. TCRdb recomputed calls from the PCR reads with MiXCR, one row per CDR3 protein. The data hold about 410,000 distinct CDR3 sequences, with roughly 20% observed a single time. The sample consisted of PBMCs from the stem cell graft donor, taken from the stem cell graft. Every receptor here comes from a human donor who donated a stem cell graft to a child with acute myeloid leukemia. Both conserved end residues are part of each CDR3. Fields, in order: V gene, J gene, clone size, D gene, CDR3 DNA, CDR3 protein. D genes are given only for firm matches. Clone size is given for some rows only: seen once, a few or many times, or a class if the clone is expanded.

>TRBV12-3/TRBV12-4|TRBJ2-6|many|NA
TGTGCCAGCAGTAAACTAGGGGGATCTGGGGCCAACGTCCTGACTTTC
CASSKLGGSGANVLTF
>TRBV12-3/TRBV12-4|TRBJ1-3|NA|NA
TGTGCCAGCAGTTTTTTCGGTGGTGAAAACACCATATATTTT
CASSFFGGENTIYF
>TRBV20-1|TRBJ2-1|many|TRBD2
TGCAGTGCTAGGACTAGCGGGAGCGATGTTGAGCAGTTCTTC
CSARTSGSDVEQFF
>TRBV29-1|TRBJ2-2|many|TRBD2
TGCAGCGTTGAGGTTAGCGGGACGAACACCGGGGAGCTGTTTTTT
CSVEVSGTNTGELFF
>TRBV20-1|TRBJ1-1|many|NA
TGCAGTGCCCCAGAACAGGGGAACACTGAAGCTTTCTTT
CSAPEQGNTEAFF
>TRBV2|TRBJ2-3|NA|TRBD2
TGTGCCAGCAGCGGGACTAGCGGGAGAACAGATACGCAGTATTTT
CASSGTSGRTDTQYF
>TRBV12-3/TRBV12-4|TRBJ2-7|few|TRBD1
TGTGCCAGCAGTGGTCCCGCGGGACAGGGTTTGTACGAGCAGTACTTC
CASSGPAGQGLYEQYF
>TRBV4-1|TRBJ2-7|few|NA
TGCGCCAGCAGCCAAGAGGGGGGGACAGACGGCTCCTACGAGCAGTACTTC
CASSQEGGTDGSYEQYF
>TRBV7-9|TRBJ2-3|NA|TRBD2
TGTGCCAGCAGCCCAATTACTAGCGGCACAGATACGCAGTATTTT
CASSPITSGTDTQYF
>TRBV6-1|TRBJ2-1|many|NA
TGTGCCAGCTCCCGGACCCCAAGCTCCTACAATGAGCAGTTCTTC
CASSRTPSSYNEQFF
>TRBV12-3/TRBV12-4|TRBJ2-3|NA|TRBD2
TGTGCCAGCAGTTTTGATGGGACTAGCGGGAGTAGGCAGTATTTT
CASSFDGTSGSRQYF
>TRBV14|TRBJ1-6|NA|NA
TGTGCCAGCAGCCAAGAACTTCTCTTCCCCCTCCACTTT
CASSQELLFPLHF
>TRBV28|TRBJ1-5|NA|NA
TGTGCCAGCACCTATCTCACAGGGCGCAATCAGCCCCAGCATTTT
CASTYLTGRNQPQHF
>TRBV20-1|TRBJ2-7|few|TRBD2
TGCAGTGCTCTCCATTGGACTAGCAATTCCTACGAGCAGTACTTC
CSALHWTSNSYEQYF
>TRBV25-1|TRBJ2-5|few|NA
TGTGCCAGCAGTGAAGGTTCCGCGGCCGAAGAGACCCAGTACTTC
CASSEGSAAEETQYF
>TRBV10-3|TRBJ2-7|NA|NA
TGTGCCGTCAAAGGCAGTAATGGAAGGGAGCAGTACTTC
CAVKGSNGREQYF
>TRBV5-1|TRBJ2-5|few|NA
TGCGCCAGCAGCTTGGGGATATCGGGAGAGACCCAGTACTTC
CASSLGISGETQYF
>TRBV27|TRBJ2-7|NA|NA
TGTGCCAGCAGCCGTACCTCTGGGGCCCGGAATTACGAGCAGTACTTC
CASSRTSGARNYEQYF
>TRBV27|TRBJ2-7|few|TRBD2
TGTGCCAGCAGTCGGGGGGACGAGCAGTACTTC
CASSRGDEQYF
>TRBV20-1|TRBJ2-7|many|TRBD2
TGCAGTGCTAGCTGGGAGGGCCGGTCCCACGAGCAGTACTTC
CSASWEGRSHEQYF
>TRBV7-2|TRBJ2-7|many|NA
TGTGCCAGCAGCTTAAACAGCTACGAGCAGTACTTC
CASSLNSYEQYF
>TRBV12-3/TRBV12-4|TRBJ1-5|NA|TRBD1
TGTGCCAGCAGTTTGAGGGGGCCCTATAGCAATCAGCCCCAGCATTTT
CASSLRGPYSNQPQHF
>TRBV15|TRBJ1-2|NA|NA
TGTGCCACCAGCCCGGGGGTTGACTATGGCTACACCTTC
CATSPGVDYGYTF
>TRBV4-2|TRBJ2-1|NA|NA
TGTGCCAGCAGCCTTGGTACGGGAGAGGTCAATGAGCAGTTCTTC
CASSLGTGEVNEQFF
>TRBV20-1|TRBJ2-5|NA|TRBD2
TGCAGTGGGGCTAGCGGGAGGTTCGAAGAGACCCAGTACTTC
CSGASGRFEETQYF
>TRBV28|TRBJ2-7|few|TRBD2
TGTGCCAGCAGTTTCATTGGGACTAGCGGGAGGGCGGGGTACTTC
CASSFIGTSGRAGYF
>TRBV5-1|TRBJ2-1|NA|NA
TGCGCCAGCAGCTTGGGGGCTGATAGGCACGACTACAATGAGCAGTTCTTC
CASSLGADRHDYNEQFF
>TRBV5-1|TRBJ2-7|NA|NA
TGCGCCAGCAGCTTAACCCTCAGGGGACAATACGAGCAGTACTTC
CASSLTLRGQYEQYF
>TRBV15|TRBJ1-3|NA|TRBD1
TGTGCCACCAGCAGAGAGGGGACAGTTTCTGGAAACACCATATATTTT
CATSREGTVSGNTIYF
>TRBV29-1|TRBJ2-5|NA|NA
TGCAGCGTTGATACGGGCAGAGAAGAGACCCAGTACTTC
CSVDTGREETQYF
>TRBV20-1|TRBJ2-3|NA|TRBD2
TGCAGTGCTACCCGTCCCGGGCCTAGCGGGCCAGATACGCAGTATTTT
CSATRPGPSGPDTQYF
>TRBV20-1|TRBJ2-6|few|NA
TGCAGTGCTAGAGATGGGATTAACAGCGAATGGTCTGGGGCCAACGTCCTGACTTTC
CSARDGINSEWSGANVLTF
>TRBV4-2|TRBJ2-1|NA|TRBD2
TGTGCCAGCAGCCAAGTGGTAAAGGCGGGAGGTTCCCATTCGTCGGTCTCCTACAATGAGCAGTTCTTC
CASSQVVKAGGSHSSVSYNEQFF
>TRBV12-3/TRBV12-4|TRBJ1-5|few|NA
TGTGCCAGCAGTTTACAGAAGAATCAGCCCCAGCATTTT
CASSLQKNQPQHF
>TRBV4-1|TRBJ1-1|few|NA
TGCGCCAGCAGCCAAGATCGGGCCTTGGCCCTTTTCTTT
CASSQDRALALFF
>TRBV4-1|TRBJ2-7|NA|NA
TGCGCCAGCAGCCAAGCAATCGTGGACGAGCAGTACTTC
CASSQAIVDEQYF
>TRBV20-1|TRBJ2-7|NA|NA
TGCAGTGCTAACACGCCCTACGAGCAGTACTTC
CSANTPYEQYF
>TRBV7-2|TRBJ2-7|NA|NA
TGTGCCAGCAGCTTAGCGTCAGTGTCAGATCGGGCTTACGAGCAGTACTTC
CASSLASVSDRAYEQYF
>TRBV5-6|TRBJ2-7|many|TRBD1
TGTGCCAGCAGCTCAACAGGGGGGACCTACGAGCAGTACTTC
CASSSTGGTYEQYF
>TRBV28|TRBJ1-5|NA|NA
TGTGCCAGCAGTTTACAGGGGTACAATCAGCCCCAGCATTTT
CASSLQGYNQPQHF
>TRBV10-2|TRBJ1-1|many|NA
TGCGCCAGCAGCTCTGGGAACACTGAAGCTTTCTTT
CASSSGNTEAFF
>TRBV4-2|TRBJ1-2|many|TRBD1
TGTGCCAGCAGCGAGACACAGGGGAGAGGCTACACCTTC
CASSETQGRGYTF
>TRBV6-2/TRBV6-3|TRBJ2-5|few|TRBD2
TGTGCCAGCAGTTACTCGCAGGGCACAGTGCTAGCGGGAGGGCCGGAGACCCAGTACTTC
CASSYSQGTVLAGGPETQYF
>TRBV4-2|TRBJ1-2|NA|TRBD1
TGTGCCAGCAGCCGCGATTCGTCGGGACAGAACTATGGCTACACCTTC
CASSRDSSGQNYGYTF
>TRBV5-5|TRBJ2-2|few|NA
TGTGCCAGCAGCTTGGGTGGGACCATTTCCACCGGGGAGCTGTTTTTT
CASSLGGTISTGELFF
>TRBV4-1|TRBJ2-5|NA|TRBD2
TGCGCCAGCAGCCAAGGGGAGGGACGGTTTTCACCCGACGGAGAGACCCAGTACTTC
CASSQGEGRFSPDGETQYF
>TRBV28|TRBJ2-1|NA|NA
TGTGCCAGCAGTTACGAGATCAATGAGCAGTTCTTC
CASSYEINEQFF
>TRBV4-1|TRBJ2-1|NA|NA
TGCGCCAGCAGCCAAGATAGCACATCCTACAATGAGCAGTTCTTC
CASSQDSTSYNEQFF
>TRBV24-1|TRBJ2-5|few|TRBD1
TGTGCCACCAGTGATCCGCTCCCCGGGACAGACTATCAAGAGACCCAGTACTTC
CATSDPLPGTDYQETQYF
>TRBV7-8|TRBJ2-1|NA|NA
TGTGCCAGCAGCTTAGTTGTCGATCCCTACAATGAGCAGTTCTTC
CASSLVVDPYNEQFF
>TRBV24-1|TRBJ2-2|few|NA
TGTGCCACCAGTGACGCTGACCAAATCGTAGGGGAGCTGTTTTTT
CATSDADQIVGELFF
>TRBV7-6|TRBJ1-2|NA|TRBD1
TGTGCCAGCAGCTTTGGGGACAGTGGCTACACCTTC
CASSFGDSGYTF
>TRBV5-1|TRBJ1-5|NA|NA
TGCGCCAGCAGCTTGGGTGATATAGCAAATCAGCCCCAGCATTTT
CASSLGDIANQPQHF
>TRBV6-5|TRBJ2-5|few|NA
TGTGCCAGCAGTTACTCGATCAAGGGATATGATGAGACCCAGTACTTC
CASSYSIKGYDETQYF
>TRBV28|TRBJ1-2|many|NA
TGTGCCAGCACGGCAGGCAGCTATGGCTACACCTTC
CASTAGSYGYTF
>TRBV5-1|TRBJ2-7|NA|NA
TGCGCCAGCAGCTTGGGAGGCCTACAGAGCTACGAGCAGTACTTC
CASSLGGLQSYEQYF